This T cell receptor beta chain was recorded in a study of cytomegalovirus exposure and HLA in healthy donors. With 5 bases removed from V and 8 bases from J, the gap between germline ends came to 19 bases. Germline CDR1 SGHTA, CDR2 FQGTGA. This CDR3 is built from 15 residues. For this clone: What it recognizes is unknown.

Study observations and caveats: Listed as cytomegalovirus-associated were 164 TCR beta chains. Reports indicated that the classifier achieved high specificity and sensitivity in diagnosing cytomegalovirus status. Testing in vitro showed a few CMV-associated chains specific for CMV antigens.

Assay: immunoSEQ multiplex PCR; the TCRdb copy retains only in-frame clones and omits some. The table lists 100,000 to 150,000 clones, roughly 95% of them singletons. The TCR sequence derives from a young man in good health and CMV-seronegative. The chain uses TRBV7-3 and TRBJ2-1; tentative D call: TRBD1 (5 bases). The sequencing sample was made of PBMCs. CDR3 in amino acids: CASSPIGAVTHEQFF. As DNA, the CDR3 is TGTGCCAGCAGCCCTATTGGGGCCGTTACCCATGAGCAGTTCTTC. The whole variable domain, remainder taken from reference TRBV7-3 and TRBJ2-1, is GAGVSQTPSNKVTEKGKYVELRCDPISGHTALYWYRQSLGQGPEFLIYFQGTGAADDSGLPNDRFFAVRPEGSVSTLKIQRTERGDSAVYLCASSPIGAVTHEQFFGPGTRLTVL.